There are a few counts of the clone carrying this TCR beta chain. The antigen remains unidentified. Hyperthyroidism qualified as stable when ophthalmopathy did not develop within 18 months of follow-up. Investigators amplified TCR beta CDR3 regions from RNA transcripts. HTBI-primed RT-PCR formed the first round, and a multiplex PCR formed the second. TCRdb called the multiplex PCR reads again in MiXCR, with one record for every CDR3 protein. Of a few hundred thousand distinct CDR3 sequences listed, approximately 18% were seen once; the top ten hold roughly 2.4%. Germline assignment: CDR1 DFQATT and CDR2 SNEGSKA (reference sequence). With 1 base removed from V and 2 bases from J, the gap between germline ends came to 21 bases. The CDR3 covers 17 residues. This sample was included in a study of Graves' ophthalmopathy and Graves' hyperthyroidism. Turning to the study itself: The blood sample was drawn at first diagnosis and before any treatment. Points from the study as a whole: Blood contained most expanded thyroid clonotypes exceeding 0.001 frequency.

The origin of this receptor is an adult woman with stable Graves' hyperthyroidism. The V call is TRBV20-1, the J call TRBJ2-7; D is perhaps TRBD1 (6 bases). The sequenced sample was peripheral blood. The CDR3 sequence is CSARAGREGVQAYEQYF. The CDR3 nucleotides are TGCAGTGCTAGAGCGGGGCGCGAGGGGGTACAAGCCTACGAGCAGTACTTC.